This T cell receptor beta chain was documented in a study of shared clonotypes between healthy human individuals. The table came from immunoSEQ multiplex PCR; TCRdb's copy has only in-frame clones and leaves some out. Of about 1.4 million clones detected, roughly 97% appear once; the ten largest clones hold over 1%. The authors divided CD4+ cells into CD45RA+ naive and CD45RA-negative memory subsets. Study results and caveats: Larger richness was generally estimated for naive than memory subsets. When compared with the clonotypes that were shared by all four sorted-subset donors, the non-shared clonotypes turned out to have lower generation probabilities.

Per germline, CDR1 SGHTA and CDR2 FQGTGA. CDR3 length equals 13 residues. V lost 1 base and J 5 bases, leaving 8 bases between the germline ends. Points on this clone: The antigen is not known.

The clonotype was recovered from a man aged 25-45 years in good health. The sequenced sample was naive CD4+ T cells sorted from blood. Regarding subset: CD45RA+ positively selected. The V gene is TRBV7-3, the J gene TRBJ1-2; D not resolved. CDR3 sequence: CASSLNGGYGYTF. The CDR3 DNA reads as TGTGCCAGCAGCTTAAACGGAGGGTATGGCTACACCTTC.